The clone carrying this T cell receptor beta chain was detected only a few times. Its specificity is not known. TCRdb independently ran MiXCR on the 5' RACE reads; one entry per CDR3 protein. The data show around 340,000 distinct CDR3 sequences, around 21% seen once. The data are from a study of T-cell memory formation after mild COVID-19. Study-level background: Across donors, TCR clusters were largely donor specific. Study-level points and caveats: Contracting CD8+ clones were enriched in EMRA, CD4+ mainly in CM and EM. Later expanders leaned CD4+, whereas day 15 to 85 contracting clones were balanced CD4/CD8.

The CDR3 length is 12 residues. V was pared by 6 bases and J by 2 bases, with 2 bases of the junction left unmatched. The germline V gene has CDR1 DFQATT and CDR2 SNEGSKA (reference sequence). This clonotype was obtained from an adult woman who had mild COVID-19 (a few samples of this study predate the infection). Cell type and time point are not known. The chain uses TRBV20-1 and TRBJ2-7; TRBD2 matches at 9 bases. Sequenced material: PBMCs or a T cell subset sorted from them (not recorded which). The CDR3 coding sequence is TGCAGTGCCCTAGCGGGGCCCTACGAGCAGTACTTC. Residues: CSALAGPYEQYF.